This TCR beta chain appears in the sequencing data of a study of CD8+CD57+ T cells in acquired aplastic anemia. The wider study: DNA recovered from sorted CD4+ and CD8+ cells had a mean of about 3 ug. Overall study results and limits: The number of CD8+ CDR3 sequences shared by patients and controls was roughly 30.

As for this clonotype: Its antigen is not identified.

From germline, CDR1 is SGHNT and CDR2 YYREEE (reference sequence). The ends were cut back, 4 bases at V and 8 bases at J, with 33 bases in the middle. The CDR3 spans 19 residues. The sequenced patients had an expansion of CD8+CD57+ cells seen by flow cytometry. Genomic DNA acted as the template from which TCR beta VDJ combination and CDR3 sequence profiling were carried out. TCRdb reprocessed the reads with MiXCR, giving one entry per CDR3 protein. The data hold some 150,000 distinct CDR3 sequences, with roughly 48% observed a single time. The sequence was collected from a human donor with aplastic anemia. The sequenced sample was sorted CD4+, CD8+, or CD8+CD57+ T cells (not recorded which) from PBMCs. The chain uses TRBV5-4 and TRBJ2-5; D is unresolved. The CDR3 spells CASSMGRPATRDRTPTQYF. DNA for the CDR3: TGTGCCAGCAGCATGGGAAGGCCGGCTACAAGAGACCGCACCCCAACCCAGTACTTC.